The 12 T cell receptor beta chains below come from one sample, sequenced in a study of CD8+ T cells in alopecia areata. RNA was extracted and reverse transcribed into cDNA as the sequencing template. Using immunoSEQ multiplex PCR, the repertoire was profiled, and TCRdb retains in-frame clones only, with some absent. This repertoire holds approximately 300,000 clones, and none appear only once. A panel of CD4, CD8alpha, NKG2D, NKG2ACE and other markers served to sort pooled cutaneous lymph node cells. The specimen was CD4+ T cells sorted from a lymph node. Source of these receptors: a C3H/HeJ mouse with alopecia areata. The strain is characterized by the MHC haplotype H2-k.

Comment on this clone: Gene names and germline refer to mouse. The missing CDR3 end, 4 residues past where the read stops, is filled in from the germline J gene. V is TRBV13-1 and J is TRBJ1-1; D perhaps matches TRBD1 (6 bases). The germline CDR1 and CDR2 sequences are NSHNY and SYGAGN. The CDR3 has 15 residues. V was pared by 0 bases and J by 0 bases, with 9 bases between. The CDR3 loop reads CASSDAGHANTEVFF. The sequenced CDR3 bases are TGTGCCAGCAGTGATGCGGGACATGCAAACACA.

This clone was counted only a few times. Gene and germline names: mouse. The read falls 4 residues short of the CDR3 end, and the missing part is taken from the germline J gene. Distinct nucleotide sequences in the sample also encode this CDR3. V and J are TRBV14 and TRBJ2-5; unclear D gene. Trimming took off 1 base at V and 0 bases at J, with 6 bases between the two ends. Germline assignment: CDR1 SGHDT and CDR2 FRDEAV. This CDR3 has 14 amino acids. The CDR3 reads CASSFEGNQDTQYF. The part of the CDR3 DNA that was read is TGTGCCAGCAGTTTCGAGGGTAACCAAGAC.

As concerns this clone: Gene names and germline refer to mouse. The read terminates 4 residues ahead of where the CDR3 ends, so the germline J gene completes it. The chain couples TRBV5 to TRBJ2-2; weak D call: TRBD1 (6 bases). Trimming stripped 4 bases from V and 0 bases from J, with 9 bases between. The germline CDR1 and CDR2 sequences are LGHNA and YNLKQL (reference sequence). The length of the CDR3 is 15 residues. This CDR3 reads CASSLRTANTGQLYF. CDR3 DNA, as far as it was read: TGTGCCAGCAGCCTCCGGACAGCAAACACCGGG.

The sample holds a few counts of this clone. Gene and germline names: mouse. Sequencing ends 4 residues short of the CDR3 end; the germline J gene provides the rest. The chain is built from TRBV13-1 and TRBJ2-1, with 7 bases lining up with TRBD1. CDR1 and CDR2 (germline): NSHNY, SYGAGN. Trimming at V came to 4 bases and at J to 6 bases, leaving 4 bases not matched to a gene. CDR3 length: 13 residues. CDR3 DNA (partial): TGTGCCAGCAGTAAGACAGGGTCTGCT. Its translation is CASSKTGSA. The complete CDR3 protein is CASSKTGSAEQFF.

This clone was detected a few times. Mouse gene names and germline throughout. Sequencing ends 4 residues short of the CDR3 end; the germline J gene provides the rest. This specimen includes other DNA sequences encoding the same CDR3. The genes are TRBV19 and TRBJ2-1; 8 positions match TRBD2. This CDR3 has 14 residues. The V and J ends lost 5 bases and 0 bases, in that order; junction bases with no gene match: 1. The germline CDR1 and CDR2 sequences are FNHDT and SITEND (reference sequence). The CDR3: CASSDWGNYAEQFF. CDR3 bases read: TGTGCCAGCAGCGACTGGGGTAACTATGCT.

As concerns this clone: Here the gene names and germline are mouse. The observed sequence ends 4 residues before the CDR3 terminus, with the missing tail filled in from the germline J gene. This chain joins TRBV1 and TRBJ2-2; D is possibly TRBD1 (5 bases). The V end was cut by 4 bases, the J end by 0 bases, with 9 bases between. This CDR3 has 15 residues. Germline CDR1 is NSQYPW and CDR2 is LRSPGD (reference sequence). CDR3: CTCSDQGTNTGQLYF. CDR3 DNA, as far as it was read: TGCACCTGCAGTGATCAGGGAACAAACACCGGG. Looking up the rest from reference TRBV1 and TRBJ2-2 gives the full variable domain: VTLLEQNPRWRLVPRGQAVNLRCILKNSQYPWMSWYQQDLQKQLQWLFTLRSPGDKEVKSLPGADYLATRVTDTELRLQVANMSQGRTLYCTCSDQGTNTGQLYFGEGSKLTVL.

This clone was counted at least ten times. The genes and germline here are from mouse. The read ends 4 residues before the CDR3 terminus; that terminus is restored from the germline J gene. Other DNA sequences in the sample encode the same CDR3. The chain has TRBV1 and TRBJ2-3; the match to TRBD2 covers 7 bases. Trimming cost V 2 bases and J 0 bases; bases outside gene matches: 2. This CDR3 comprises 15 residues. Per germline, CDR1 NSQYPW and CDR2 LRSPGD (reference sequence). The CDR3 here is CTCSASGGSAETLYF. The sequenced part of the CDR3 DNA is TGCACCTGCAGTGCATCTGGGGGTAGTGCAGAA. The full variable domain, its missing parts supplied by reference TRBV1 and TRBJ2-3, is VTLLEQNPRWRLVPRGQAVNLRCILKNSQYPWMSWYQQDLQKQLQWLFTLRSPGDKEVKSLPGADYLATRVTDTELRLQVANMSQGRTLYCTCSASGGSAETLYFGSGTRLTVL.

The table lists this clone with a few counts. Genes and germline come from the mouse. The read finishes 4 residues shy of the CDR3 end, and the germline J gene is used to complete it. The chain is built from TRBV13-2 and TRBJ2-5; D possibly corresponds to TRBD2 (6 bases). The CDR3 loop spans 14 amino acids. Germline CDR1 is NNHNN and CDR2 is SYGAGS (reference sequence). The sequenced CDR3 bases are TGTGCCAGCGGTGATAGTCTGGGGTTGGAC. Protein sequence: CASGDSLGLD. Given in full, the CDR3 is CASGDSLGLDTQYF.

For this clone: Germline and genes here are mouse. From the germline J gene comes the end of the CDR3, since the read stops 4 residues before it. The rearrangement uses TRBV13-1 and TRBJ1-1; no clear D. The V gene's germline CDR1 is NSHNY and CDR2 SYGAGN. V shed 2 bases and J shed 4 bases, with 6 bases lying between them. The CDR3 extends over 12 amino acids. The CDR3 here is CASSEEVTEVFF. The sequenced part of the CDR3 DNA is TGTGCCAGCAGTGAAGAGGTCACA.

On this clone itself: Mouse gene names and germline throughout. The observed sequence ends 4 residues before the CDR3 terminus, with the missing tail filled in from the germline J gene. The chain is built from TRBV1 and TRBJ2-3; D is undetermined. The CDR3 sequence is 15 residues long. Germline assignment: CDR1 NSQYPW and CDR2 LRSPGD (reference sequence). V was pared by 2 bases and J by 0 bases, with 9 bases between. Incomplete CDR3 DNA: TGCACCTGCAGTGCAACACAGCATAGTGCAGAA. As protein: CTCSATQHSAE. In full, the CDR3 reads CTCSATQHSAETLYF.

Concerning this clone itself: Gene names and germline refer to mouse. Sequencing ends 4 residues short of the CDR3 end; the germline J gene provides the rest. The rearrangement uses TRBV13-3 and TRBJ2-3; TRBD1 might be the D (6 bases). Germline V CDR1 and CDR2: NNHDY, SYVADS. The CDR3 sequence is 15 residues long. The germline V and J ends were trimmed by 7 bases and 0 bases, with 15 bases remaining between them. Incomplete CDR3 DNA: TGTGCCAGCCGGGGACATTCCTCTAGTGCAGAA. Amino acid sequence: CASRGHSSSAE. The whole CDR3 is CASRGHSSSAETLYF.

Comment on this clone: The gene names here belong to mouse. The read ends 3 residues before the CDR3 terminus; that terminus is restored from the germline J gene. The chain couples TRBV19 to TRBJ1-6; D is possibly TRBD1 (5 bases). TRBJ1-6 is reported as an ORF; its role is uncertain. Trimming cost V 0 bases and J 4 bases, with 8 bases left between them. Per germline, CDR1 FNHDT and CDR2 SITEND (reference sequence). The CDR3 has 15 amino acids. The CDR3 is CASSIGKGYNSPLYF. Partial CDR3 DNA: TGTGCCAGCAGTATAGGAAAGGGGTATAATTCGCCC.